The 11 T cell receptor beta chains given below trace back to one sample, sequenced in a study of blood T cell repertoires in COVID-19. Libraries were prepared by immunoSEQ multiplex PCR; TCRdb keeps only in-frame clonotypes and omits some of them. Of fewer than 500,000 clones listed, 75% to 90% are singletons. The sequencing sample was made of peripheral blood. These receptors were collected from a woman in her thirties with acute or convalescent COVID-19.

The V call is TRBV7-3, the J call TRBJ2-3, with D possibly matching TRBD1 (7 bases). Germline CDR1 and CDR2: SGHTA and FQGTGA. With 3 bases removed from V and 4 bases from J, the gap between germline ends came to 14 bases. The CDR3 is 15 amino acids. CDR3 bases: TGTGCCAGCAGCTTTAGGCAGGGGGGAGCAGATACGCAGTATTTT. Protein sequence: CASSFRQGGADTQYF.

V and J are TRBV21-1 and TRBJ2-5; the table's D call TRBD1 went unverified against the DNA. TRBV21-1 is labeled a pseudogene. The CDR3 contains 15 residues. CDR3 in DNA: TGTGCCAGCAGCAAACGGTACAGGTGGCAAGAGACCCAGTACTTC. Translation: CASSKRYRWQETQYF.

V and J are TRBV11-2 and TRBJ2-4, with a weak D call TRBD1 (6 bases). This CDR3 region has 12 residues. The V end was cut by 5 bases, the J end by 7 bases, with 9 bases between. The germline gives CDR1 SGHAT, CDR2 FQNNGV. In DNA form, the CDR3 reads TGTGCCAGCAGCCCAGGGGTGAACATTCAGTACTTC. This sequence encodes CASSPGVNIQYF.

The chain employs TRBV5-6 and TRBJ2-7; 7 bases are shared with TRBD1. The CDR3 sequence is 15 residues long. V was clipped by 4 bases and J by 0 bases; unmatched bases: 7. Germline lookup yields CDR1 SGHDT and CDR2 YYEEEE. CDR3 DNA sequence: TGTGCCAGCAGCGCAGGGACAGACCTCTCCTACGAGCAGTACTTC. Translation: CASSAGTDLSYEQYF.

The rearrangement joins TRBV5-1 to TRBJ2-7, with 12 bases that match TRBD1. The CDR3 is made up of 15 amino acids. J lost 6 bases, V lost 4 bases, and 8 bases had no gene match. The germline V gene encodes CDR1 SGHRS and CDR2 YFSETQ. The CDR3 loop reads CASSATGQGAGEQYF. In DNA, the CDR3 is TGCGCCAGCAGCGCAACGGGACAGGGGGCCGGCGAGCAGTACTTC.

This clone was counted a few times. The gene calls are TRBV18 and TRBJ1-5; TRBD1 might be the D (6 bases). This CDR3 has 14 residues. V lost 3 bases and J 5 bases, leaving 11 bases between the germline ends. Germline CDR1 is KGHSH and CDR2 is LQKENI. CDR3 region: CASSPSQGHQPQHF. The CDR3 nucleotides read TGTGCCAGCTCACCTTCACAGGGACATCAGCCCCAGCATTTT. The full variable domain, rest sourced from reference TRBV18 and TRBJ1-5, is NAGVMQNPRHLVRRRGQEARLRCSPMKGHSHVYWYRQLPEEGLKFMVYLQKENIIDESGMPKERFSAEFPKEGPSILRIQQVVRGDSAAYFCASSPSQGHQPQHFGDGTRLSIL.

The rearrangement uses TRBV24-1 and TRBJ2-3; TRBD2 aligns across 8 bases. The V gene's germline CDR1 is KGHDR and CDR2 SFDVKD. V was pared by 6 bases and J by 6 bases, with 7 bases of the junction left unmatched. This CDR3 has 14 residues. The CDR3 protein is CATSIAGGIDTQYF. The CDR3 DNA reads TGTGCCACCAGTATCGCGGGGGGTATTGATACGCAGTATTTT.

The chain joins TRBV28 to TRBJ2-7, with TRBD1 matching over 11 bases. CDR1 and CDR2 from the germline V gene are MDHEN and SYDVKM. The CDR3 is 15 residues long. The J segment lost 3 bases and the V segment lost 4 bases, leaving 5 bases of the junction unmatched. The CDR3 protein is CASSSDRGPLYEQYF. The CDR3 DNA follows: TGTGCCAGCAGTTCGGACAGGGGGCCCCTCTACGAGCAGTACTTC.

This rearrangement joins TRBV9 to TRBJ2-5, with 7 bases that match TRBD2. The germline V gene has CDR1 SGDLS and CDR2 YYNGEE. V dropped 5 bases and J dropped 5; count of bases not matched to a gene: 12. This CDR3 contains 15 residues. The DNA of the CDR3 is TGTGCCAGCAGTGGGAGGGCTATTATGAGCGAGACCCAGTACTTC. Encoded protein: CASSGRAIMSETQYF.

The rearrangement uses TRBV6-4 and TRBJ2-7; TRBD1 matches at 8 bases. Germline V gene sequence: CDR1 MRHNA, CDR2 SNTAGT. Germline trimming cut 7 bases from V and 4 bases from J; bases unmatched to any gene: 12. CDR3 size: 15 residues. CDR3 residues: CASKMGQAAWYEQYF. As DNA, the CDR3 is TGTGCCAGCAAGATGGGACAGGCCGCATGGTACGAGCAGTACTTC.

This chain joins TRBV5-1 and TRBJ1-4; TRBD1 aligns across 7 bases. This CDR3 is built from 14 residues. With 5 bases clipped from V and 8 bases from J, the junction kept 9 bases outside the gene matches. Germline V gene sequence: CDR1 SGHRS, CDR2 YFSETQ. CDR3 protein: CASSLTGVREKLFF. CDR3 bases: TGCGCCAGCAGTCTCACAGGGGTGAGGGAAAAACTGTTTTTT.